This T cell receptor (beta chain) was sequenced in a study of chronic HIV infection and antiretroviral therapy. The CDR3 is 14 amino acids. TCRdb passed the 5' RACE reads through MiXCR, listing each CDR3 protein once. Found here are about 38,000 distinct CDR3 sequences, about 7.4% of them singletons; the top ten hold roughly 2.8%. This clonotype was detected many times. The rearrangement joins TRBV21-1 to TRBJ2-7; the table names TRBD1, a call not compared with the DNA. TRBV21-1 is a documented pseudogene. This receptor was taken from an adult who had HIV and had not received antiretroviral therapy, or was an uninfected healthy control (not recorded which). The sequenced sample consisted of peripheral blood. The CDR3 sequence is CASSTRGVGHEQYF. CDR3 DNA sequence: TGTGCCAGCAGCACTAGGGGCGTAGGACACGAGCAGTACTTC.